Below, 10 T cell receptor beta chains from the same sample are listed, as sequenced in a study of T cell changes during pregnancy in multiple sclerosis. Sequencing was performed with immunoSEQ multiplex PCR; in TCRdb, only in-frame clones are kept and a portion is missing. The sample holds 60,000 to 75,000 clones; more than 90% are singletons and the top ten take about 2%. The specimen comprised peripheral blood, sampled in the second trimester of pregnancy. These receptors originate from a female donor with multiple sclerosis, enrolled in a pregnancy study.

This clone showed up just once. The chain links TRBV6-1 to TRBJ2-1, with TRBD1 matching over 7 bases. In germline, CDR1 is MNHNS, CDR2 SASEGT. V dropped 7 bases and J dropped 8; count of bases not matched to a gene: 8. The CDR3 totals 13 residues. The CDR3 region has the DNA TGTGCCAGCACCCTTCAGGGGGTTGATGAGCAGTTCTTC. Translation: CASTLQGVDEQFF.

The chain joins TRBV30 to TRBJ1-3; TRBD1 matches at 8 bases. Trimming cost V 2 bases and J 4 bases; bases outside gene matches: 7. The CDR3 is 15 residues long. Germline V gene data show CDR1 as GTSNPN and CDR2 as SVGIG (reference sequence). This CDR3 reads CAWSPQGGPGNTIYF. As DNA, the CDR3 is TGTGCCTGGAGTCCACAGGGGGGACCAGGAAACACCATATATTTT.

The V and J genes are TRBV28 and TRBJ2-3, with no clear D. Trimming shortened V by 6 bases and J by 11 bases, and 15 bases separated the two germline ends. Germline-derived CDR1 and CDR2 are MDHEN and SYDVKM. The CDR3 sequence is 12 residues long. DNA for the CDR3: TGTGCCAGCAGCAGCGCCCCCGTAGGGCAGTATTTT. It is translated as CASSSAPVGQYF.

This clone was found a few times. The V call is TRBV6-5, the J call TRBJ1-5; 7 bases map to TRBD1. The CDR3 consists of 14 residues. Germline loops: CDR1 MNHEY, CDR2 SVGAGI. V lost 2 bases and J lost 5; bases outside the gene matches: 3. The CDR3 DNA sequence: TGTGCCAGCAGTTACAGACAGGGAGATCAGCCCCAGCATTTT. Its translation is CASSYRQGDQPQHF.

The rearrangement joins TRBV19 to TRBJ2-6; TRBD2 is a possible D gene (6 bases). The CDR3 length is 21 residues. The V gene's germline CDR1 is LNHDA and CDR2 SQIVND (reference sequence). Trimming stripped 0 bases from V and 0 bases from J, with 21 bases between. The chain's CDR3 is CASSIDLLAGTGVSGANVLTF. In DNA form, the CDR3 reads TGTGCCAGTAGTATAGATCTCCTAGCCGGGACGGGGGTCTCTGGGGCCAACGTCCTGACTTTC.

The V call is TRBV18, the J call TRBJ2-2; D possibly corresponds to TRBD2 (5 bases). CDR1 and CDR2 (germline): KGHSH, LQKENI. The ends were cut back, 3 bases at V and 5 bases at J, with 13 bases in the middle. The CDR3 is 15 amino acids. The CDR3, as DNA: TGTGCCAGCTCACCCCAGGAGGTTAGGACCGGGGAGCTGTTTTTT. It is translated as CASSPQEVRTGELFF.

This clone appeared a single time. This chain connects TRBV28 to TRBJ1-5; no clear D gene. Germline CDR1 and CDR2: MDHEN and SYDVKM. V was pared by 5 bases and J by 5 bases, with 19 bases between. The CDR3 runs to 16 residues. In DNA form, the CDR3 reads TGTGCCAGCAGTATCCTAGGTAAAGGTGTCGATCAGCCCCAGCATTTT. The encoded protein is CASSILGKGVDQPQHF.

This clone was seen just once. This sequence joins TRBV11-2 and TRBJ2-5; 7 bases align to TRBD2. Germline assignment: CDR1 SGHAT and CDR2 FQNNGV. The CDR3 runs 10 residues. J gave up 14 bases and V 8 bases, and 8 bases lay outside the gene matches. CDR3 bases: TGTGCCAGCCTCGGGGAGGGCCTCTACTTC. It is translated as CASLGEGLYF.

The genes are TRBV14 and TRBJ2-1; 8 bases match TRBD1. There are 17 residues in the CDR3. The junction had 13 bases not matched to a gene; V was cut back by 0 bases and J by 9 bases. The germline V gene has CDR1 SGHDN and CDR2 FVKESK. This CDR3 reads CASSQDLGPGGWVEQFF. In DNA form, the CDR3 reads TGTGCCAGCAGCCAAGATTTGGGTCCAGGGGGCTGGGTTGAGCAGTTCTTC.

The rearrangement joins TRBV10-3 to TRBJ2-2; TRBD2 aligns across 14 bases. The V and J ends lost 8 bases and 0 bases, in that order; junction bases with no gene match: 5. The CDR3 is 17 residues long. The germline CDR1 and CDR2 sequences are ENHRY and SYGVKD. The CDR3 DNA follows: TGTGCCATCCGGGGGACTAGCGGGAGCCCGAACACCGGGGAGCTGTTTTTT. Protein: CAIRGTSGSPNTGELFF.